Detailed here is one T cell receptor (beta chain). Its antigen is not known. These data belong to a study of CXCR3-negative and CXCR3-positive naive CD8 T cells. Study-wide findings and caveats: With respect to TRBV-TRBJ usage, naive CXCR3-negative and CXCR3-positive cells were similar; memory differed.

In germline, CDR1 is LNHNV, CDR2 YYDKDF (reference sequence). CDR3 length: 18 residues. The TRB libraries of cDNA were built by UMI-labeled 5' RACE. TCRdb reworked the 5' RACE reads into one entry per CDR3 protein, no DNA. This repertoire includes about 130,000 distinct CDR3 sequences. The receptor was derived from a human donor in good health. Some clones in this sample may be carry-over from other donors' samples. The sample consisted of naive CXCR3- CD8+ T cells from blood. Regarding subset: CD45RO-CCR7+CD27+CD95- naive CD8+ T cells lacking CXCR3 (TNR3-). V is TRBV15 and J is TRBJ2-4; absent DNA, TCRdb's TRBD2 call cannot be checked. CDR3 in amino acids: CATSRDSGGLLAKNIQYF.